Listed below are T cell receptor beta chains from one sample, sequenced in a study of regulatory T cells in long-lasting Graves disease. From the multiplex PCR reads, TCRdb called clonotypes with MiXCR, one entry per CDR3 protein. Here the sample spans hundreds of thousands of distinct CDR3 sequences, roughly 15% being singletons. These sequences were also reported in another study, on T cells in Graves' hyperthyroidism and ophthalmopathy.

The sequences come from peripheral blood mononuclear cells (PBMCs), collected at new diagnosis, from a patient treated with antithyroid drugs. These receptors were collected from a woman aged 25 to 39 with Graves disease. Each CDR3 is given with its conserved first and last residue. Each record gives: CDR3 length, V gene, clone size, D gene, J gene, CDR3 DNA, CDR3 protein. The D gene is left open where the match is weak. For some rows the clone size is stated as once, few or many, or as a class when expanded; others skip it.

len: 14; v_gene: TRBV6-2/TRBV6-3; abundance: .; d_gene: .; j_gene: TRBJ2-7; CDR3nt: TGTGCCAGCAGTTACCCGGGGGATCCCTACGAGCAGTACTTC; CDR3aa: CASSYPGDPYEQYF
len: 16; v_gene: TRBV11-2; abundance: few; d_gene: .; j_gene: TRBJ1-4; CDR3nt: TGTGCCAGCAGCTTGGGGGGCCCAACCATCAATGAAAAACTGTTTTTT; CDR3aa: CASSLGGPTINEKLFF
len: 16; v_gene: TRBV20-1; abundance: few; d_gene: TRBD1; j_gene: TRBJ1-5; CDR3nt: TGCAGTGCGTCCGGGACAGGGGTATCCGTATATCAGCCCCAGCATTTT; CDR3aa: CSASGTGVSVYQPQHF
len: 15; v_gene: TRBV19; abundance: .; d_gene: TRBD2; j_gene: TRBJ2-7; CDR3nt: TGTGCCAGTAGTATTGAACTAGCGGGAGTAGGCGAGCAGTACTTC; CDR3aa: CASSIELAGVGEQYF
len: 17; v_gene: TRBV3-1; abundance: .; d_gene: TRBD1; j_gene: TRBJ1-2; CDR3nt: TGTGCCAGCAGCCAAGCGACCGGGACAGCCAGAATTTATGGCTACACCTTC; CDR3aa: CASSQATGTARIYGYTF
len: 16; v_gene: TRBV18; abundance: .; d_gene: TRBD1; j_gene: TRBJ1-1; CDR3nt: TGTGCCAGCTCACCGCCTACAGGGGGCATGAACACTGAAGCTTTCTTT; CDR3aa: CASSPPTGGMNTEAFF
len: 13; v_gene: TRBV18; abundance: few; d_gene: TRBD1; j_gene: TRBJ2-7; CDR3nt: TGTGCCAGCTCACCGGGGACAGATGACGAGCAGTACTTC; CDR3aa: CASSPGTDDEQYF
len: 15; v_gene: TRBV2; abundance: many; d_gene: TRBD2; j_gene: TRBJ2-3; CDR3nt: TGTGCCAGCAGCATGACTAGCGGGAGGGCAGATACGCAGTATTTT; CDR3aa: CASSMTSGRADTQYF
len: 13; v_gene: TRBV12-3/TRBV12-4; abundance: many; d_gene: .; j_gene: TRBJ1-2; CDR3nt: TGTGCCAGCAGTTTCAGGACTGAGAATGGCTACACCTTC; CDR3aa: CASSFRTENGYTF
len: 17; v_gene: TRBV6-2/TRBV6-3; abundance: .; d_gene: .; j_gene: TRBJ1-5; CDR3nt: TGTGCCAGCAGTTATCATCAGGGAGGACGGTCCAATCAGCCCCAGCATTTT; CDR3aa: CASSYHQGGRSNQPQHF
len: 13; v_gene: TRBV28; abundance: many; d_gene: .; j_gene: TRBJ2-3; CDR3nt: TGTGCCAGCAGTTCCCCTCCCCCAGATACGCAGTATTTT; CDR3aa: CASSSPPPDTQYF
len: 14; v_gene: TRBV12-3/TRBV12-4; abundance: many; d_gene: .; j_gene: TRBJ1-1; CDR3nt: TGTGCCAGCACACCCCCGACAGTGAACACTGAAGCTTTCTTT; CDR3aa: CASTPPTVNTEAFF
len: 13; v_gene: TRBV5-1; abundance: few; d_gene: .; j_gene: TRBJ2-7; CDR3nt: TGCGCCAGCAGCCCAGACGGGGTCAACGAGCAGTACTTC; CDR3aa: CASSPDGVNEQYF
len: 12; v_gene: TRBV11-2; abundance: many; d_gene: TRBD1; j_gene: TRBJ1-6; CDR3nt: TGTGCCAGCAGCGACAGGGATTCACCCCTCCACTTT; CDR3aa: CASSDRDSPLHF
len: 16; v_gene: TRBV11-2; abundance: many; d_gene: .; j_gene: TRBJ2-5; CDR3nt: TGTGCCAGCAGCTCCCAACTGCGGGTCCCGGGGGAGACCCAGTACTTC; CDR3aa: CASSSQLRVPGETQYF
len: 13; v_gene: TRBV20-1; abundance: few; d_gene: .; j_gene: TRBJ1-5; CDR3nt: TGCAGTGCTGGGACGGATAGCAATCAGCCCCAGCATTTT; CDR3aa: CSAGTDSNQPQHF
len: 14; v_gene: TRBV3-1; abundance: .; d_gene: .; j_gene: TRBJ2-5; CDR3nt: TGTGCCAGCACCCGTGCGACTAGGGGGGAGACCCAGTACTTC; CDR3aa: CASTRATRGETQYF
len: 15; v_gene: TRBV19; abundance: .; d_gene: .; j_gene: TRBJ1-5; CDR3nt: TGTGCCAGTACTGGTGGGGCGATGAGCAATCAGCCCCAGCATTTT; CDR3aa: CASTGGAMSNQPQHF
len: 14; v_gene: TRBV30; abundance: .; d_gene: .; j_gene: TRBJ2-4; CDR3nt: TGTGCCTGGAGTCGGACCGGACAGCCGAGCATTCAGTACTTC; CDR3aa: CAWSRTGQPSIQYF
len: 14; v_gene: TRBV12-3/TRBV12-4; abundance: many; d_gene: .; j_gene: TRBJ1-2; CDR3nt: TGTGCCAGCAGTTTGGAGGGGCCTACTTATGGCTACACCTTC; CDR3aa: CASSLEGPTYGYTF
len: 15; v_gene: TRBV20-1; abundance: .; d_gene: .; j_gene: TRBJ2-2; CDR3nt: TGCAGTGCTAGGGTCAGGGGCTCGAACACCGGGGAGCTGTTTTTT; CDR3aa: CSARVRGSNTGELFF
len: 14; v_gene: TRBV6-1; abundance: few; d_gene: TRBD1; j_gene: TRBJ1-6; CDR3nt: TGTGCCAGCAGTAAACAGGGGAGTGATTCACCCCTCCACTTT; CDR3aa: CASSKQGSDSPLHF